Listed here are 8 T cell receptor beta chains from one sample, sequenced in a study of identical twins. TCRdb independently ran MiXCR on the 5' RACE reads; one entry per CDR3 protein. Of more than 400,000 distinct CDR3 sequences listed, nearly 15% are singletons. This same sample was also part of a study on yellow fever vaccine responses in identical twins.

Sequencing used CD4+ T cells sorted from blood. These receptors were taken from a woman between 18 and 29 years old in good health.

The rearrangement uses TRBV4-1 and TRBJ2-2, with D perhaps matching TRBD1 (6 bases). This CDR3 spans 16 amino acids. Germline values: CDR1 MGHRA, CDR2 YSYEKL. V was clipped by 4 bases and J by 4 bases, with 16 bases between them. The CDR3 here is CASSPPGRGGTGELFF. The DNA for the CDR3 is TGCGCCAGCAGCCCCCCAGGCAGGGGTGGCACCGGGGAGCTGTTTTTT.

A few counts support this clonotype. The rearrangement links TRBV11-1 to TRBJ2-3; weak D call: TRBD2 (7 bases). V shed 1 base and J shed 1 base, with 18 bases lying between them. This CDR3 region has 18 residues. Germline assignment: CDR1 SGHAT and CDR2 FQDESV (reference sequence). The CDR3 region is CASSLGLGRGAGTDTQYF. For the CDR3, the DNA is TGTGCCAGCAGCTTAGGATTGGGTCGGGGGGCCGGCACAGATACGCAGTATTTT.

This clonotype was counted between two and nine times. The chain employs TRBV6-2 or TRBV6-3 and TRBJ1-5, with unresolved D. The CDR3 runs 14 residues. Germline V gene data show CDR1 as MNHEY and CDR2 as SVGEGT. V was cut by 2 bases and J by 2 bases, with 7 bases left in between. As DNA, the CDR3 is TGTGCCAGCAGTTACCCAGGTGGCAATCAGCCCCAGCATTTT. Amino acid sequence: CASSYPGGNQPQHF.

This clonotype has more than one count but fewer than ten. The chain links TRBV12-3 or TRBV12-4 to TRBJ1-5; D remains unclear. The CDR3 is 15 residues long. Trimming took 5 bases from V and 0 from J, leaving 11 bases between them. CDR3 in amino acids: CASSTRGISNQPQHF. For the CDR3, the DNA is TGTGCCAGCAGTACTCGAGGTATTAGCAATCAGCCCCAGCATTTT.

This clonotype has at least ten counts. The genes are TRBV7-9 and TRBJ2-3, with TRBD2 as a possible D gene (5 bases). V was clipped by 3 bases and J by 0 bases, with 10 bases between them. The CDR3 runs to 15 residues. The germline V gene has CDR1 SEHNR and CDR2 FQNEAQ (reference sequence). The CDR3 is CASSFSLESTDTQYF. CDR3 sequence (DNA): TGTGCCAGCAGCTTTTCACTAGAGAGCACAGATACGCAGTATTTT.

In this sample, this clonotype turned up a few times. The chain uses TRBV12-3 or TRBV12-4 and TRBJ2-1; TRBD2 agrees at 8 bases. J gave up 8 bases and V 5 bases, and 14 bases lay outside the gene matches. The CDR3 length is 16 residues. CDR3: CASSEPGTRGGDEQFF. In DNA form, the CDR3 reads TGTGCCAGCAGTGAACCCGGGACTAGGGGTGGTGATGAGCAGTTCTTC.

This clonotype was observed a few times. The rearrangement joins TRBV14 to TRBJ2-4; D is undetermined. CDR3 length: 14 amino acids. V lost 2 bases, J lost 0 bases, and 5 bases lay in between. CDR1 is SGHDN and CDR2 is FVKESK in the germline V gene. The CDR3 nucleotides are TGTGCCAGCAGCCAATTGCAAGCCAAAAACATTCAGTACTTC. This sequence encodes CASSQLQAKNIQYF. The complete variable domain, with remaining parts taken from reference TRBV14 and TRBJ2-4, reads EAGVTQFPSHSVIEKGQTVTLRCDPISGHDNLYWYRRVMGKEIKFLLHFVKESKQDESGMPNNRFLAERTGGTYSTLKVQPAELEDSGVYFCASSQLQAKNIQYFGAGTRLSVL.

This clonotype turned up a few times. V and J are TRBV3-1 and TRBJ2-7; D unresolved. V was cut by 1 base and J by 2 bases, with 6 bases left in between. Germline loops: CDR1 LGHDT, CDR2 YNNKEL (reference sequence). This CDR3 has 13 residues. CDR3 in DNA: TGTGCCAGCAGCCAAGGACTTACCTACGAGCAGTACGTC. It specifies CASSQGLTYEQYV.